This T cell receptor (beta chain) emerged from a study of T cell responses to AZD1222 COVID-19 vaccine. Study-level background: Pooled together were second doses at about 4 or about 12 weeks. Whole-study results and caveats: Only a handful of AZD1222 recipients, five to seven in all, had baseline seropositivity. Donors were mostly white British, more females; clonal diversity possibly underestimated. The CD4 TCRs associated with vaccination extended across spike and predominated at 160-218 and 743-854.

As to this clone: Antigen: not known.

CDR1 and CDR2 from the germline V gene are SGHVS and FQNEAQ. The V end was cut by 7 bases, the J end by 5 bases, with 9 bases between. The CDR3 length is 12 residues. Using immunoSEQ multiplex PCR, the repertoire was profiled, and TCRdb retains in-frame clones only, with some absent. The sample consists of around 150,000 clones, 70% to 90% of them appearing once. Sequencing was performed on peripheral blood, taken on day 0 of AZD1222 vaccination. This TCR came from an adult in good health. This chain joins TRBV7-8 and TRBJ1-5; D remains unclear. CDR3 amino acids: CASKLGDQPQHF. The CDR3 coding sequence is TGTGCCAGCAAACTCGGAGATCAGCCCCAGCATTTT. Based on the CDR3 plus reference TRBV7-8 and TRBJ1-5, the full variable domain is GAGVSQSPRYKVAKRGQDVALRCDPISGHVSLFWYQQALGQGPEFLTYFQNEAQLDKSGLPSDRFFAERPEGSVSTLKIQRTQQEDSAVYLCASKLGDQPQHFGDGTRLSIL.